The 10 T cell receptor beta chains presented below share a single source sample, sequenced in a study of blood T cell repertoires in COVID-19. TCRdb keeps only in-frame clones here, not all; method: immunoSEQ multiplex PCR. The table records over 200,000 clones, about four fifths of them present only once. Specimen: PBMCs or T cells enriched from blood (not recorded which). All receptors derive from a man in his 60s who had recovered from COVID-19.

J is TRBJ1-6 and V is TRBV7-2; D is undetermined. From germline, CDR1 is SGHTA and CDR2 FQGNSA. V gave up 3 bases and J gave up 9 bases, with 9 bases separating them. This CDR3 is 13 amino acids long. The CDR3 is CASSFGWLSPLHF. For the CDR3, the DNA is TGTGCCAGCAGCTTCGGGTGGCTTTCACCCCTCCACTTT. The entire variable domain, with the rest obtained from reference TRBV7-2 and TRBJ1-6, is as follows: GAGVSQSPSNKVTEKGKDVELRCDPISGHTALYWYRQSLGQGLEFLIYFQGNSAPDKSGLPSDRFSAERTGGSVSTLTIQRTQQEDSAVYLCASSFGWLSPLHFGNGTRLTVT.

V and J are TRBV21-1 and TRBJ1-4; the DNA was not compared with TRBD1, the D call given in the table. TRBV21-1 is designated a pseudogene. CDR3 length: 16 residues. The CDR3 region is CASKNRIGQGHEKLFF. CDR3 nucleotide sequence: TGTGCCAGCAAGAATAGAATTGGACAGGGGCATGAAAAACTGTTTTTT.

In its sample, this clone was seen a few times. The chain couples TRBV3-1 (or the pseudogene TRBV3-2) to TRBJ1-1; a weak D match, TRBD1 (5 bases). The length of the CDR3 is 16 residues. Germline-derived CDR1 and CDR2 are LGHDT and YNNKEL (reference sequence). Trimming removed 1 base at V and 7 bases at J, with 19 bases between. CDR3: CASSQVDLRRDGEAFF. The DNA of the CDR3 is TGTGCCAGCAGCCAAGTGGACCTTCGCAGGGATGGTGAAGCTTTCTTT.

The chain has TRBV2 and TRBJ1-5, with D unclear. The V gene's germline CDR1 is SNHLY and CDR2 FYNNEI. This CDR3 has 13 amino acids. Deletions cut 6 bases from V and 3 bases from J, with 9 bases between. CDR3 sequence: CASRRQFNQPQHF. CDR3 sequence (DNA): TGTGCCAGCAGACGACAATTCAATCAGCCCCAGCATTTT.

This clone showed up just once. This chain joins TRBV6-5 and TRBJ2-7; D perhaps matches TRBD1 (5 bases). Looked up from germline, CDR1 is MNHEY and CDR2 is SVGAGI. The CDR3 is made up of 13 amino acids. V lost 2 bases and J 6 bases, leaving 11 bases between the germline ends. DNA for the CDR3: TGTGCCAGCAGTTACGCTTTGGGGCTCGAGCAGTACTTC. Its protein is CASSYALGLEQYF.

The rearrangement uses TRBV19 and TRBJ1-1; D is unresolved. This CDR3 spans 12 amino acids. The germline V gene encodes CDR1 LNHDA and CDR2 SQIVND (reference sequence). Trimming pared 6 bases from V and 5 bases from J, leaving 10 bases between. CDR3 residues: CASRHWSTEAFF. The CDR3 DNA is TGTGCCAGTAGACACTGGAGTACTGAAGCTTTCTTT.

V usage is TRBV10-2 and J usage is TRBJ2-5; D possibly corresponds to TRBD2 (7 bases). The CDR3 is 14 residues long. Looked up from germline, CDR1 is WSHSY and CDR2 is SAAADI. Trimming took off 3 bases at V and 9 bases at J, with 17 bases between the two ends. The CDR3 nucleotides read TGCGCCAGCAGTGACAGACGGGGGGCAACGCCCCAGTACTTC. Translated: CASSDRRGATPQYF.

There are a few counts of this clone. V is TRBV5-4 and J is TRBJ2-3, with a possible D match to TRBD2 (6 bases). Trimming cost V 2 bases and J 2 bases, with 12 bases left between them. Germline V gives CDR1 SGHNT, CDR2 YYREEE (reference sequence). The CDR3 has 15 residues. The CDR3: CASSFGGDNTDTQYF. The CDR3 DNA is TGTGCCAGCAGCTTTGGAGGGGATAACACAGATACGCAGTATTTT.

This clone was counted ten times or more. CDR3 region: CATMTGYYGYTF. The CDR3 DNA reads TGTGCCACTATGACAGGGTACTATGGCTACACCTTC. V usage is TRBV19 and J usage is TRBJ1-2; 7 bases are shared with TRBD1. V dropped 10 bases and J dropped 3; count of bases not matched to a gene: 5. Germline-derived CDR1 and CDR2 are LNHDA and SQIVND (reference sequence). The CDR3 totals 12 residues.

In DNA form, the CDR3 reads TGCGCCAGCAGCTTGGTGGTAGGAGGCACTGAAGCTTTCTTT. Translated: CASSLVVGGTEAFF. V is TRBV5-1 and J is TRBJ1-1; no clear D. Germline CDR1 SGHRS, CDR2 YFSETQ. Trimming stripped 0 bases from V and 4 bases from J, with 10 bases between. The CDR3 covers 14 residues.